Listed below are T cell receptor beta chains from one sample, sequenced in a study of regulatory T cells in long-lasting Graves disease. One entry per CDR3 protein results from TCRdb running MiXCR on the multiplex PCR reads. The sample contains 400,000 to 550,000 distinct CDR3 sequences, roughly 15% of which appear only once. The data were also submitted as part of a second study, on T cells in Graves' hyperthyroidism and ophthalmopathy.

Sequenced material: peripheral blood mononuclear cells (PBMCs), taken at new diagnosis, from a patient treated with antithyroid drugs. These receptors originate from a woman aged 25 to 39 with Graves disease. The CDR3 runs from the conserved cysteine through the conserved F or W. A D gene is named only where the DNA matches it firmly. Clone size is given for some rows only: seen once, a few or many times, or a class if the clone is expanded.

CASSPLLAPDTQYF	TGTGCCAGCAGCCCCCTATTGGCGCCAGATACGCAGTATTTT	.	TRBV3-1	few	TRBJ2-3
CASSRGGITEKLFF	TGTGCCAGCAGCCGCGGGGGGATAACCGAAAAACTGTTTTTT	.	TRBV7-9	.	TRBJ1-4
CASSVQGLGYTF	TGTGCCAGCAGTGTACAGGGTCTTGGCTACACCTTC	.	TRBV2	many	TRBJ1-2
CSYRTGLRSSQYF	TGCAGCTATAGGACAGGGCTCCGGTCGTCCCAGTACTTC	TRBD1	TRBV29-1	.	TRBJ2-5
CSATSAGQNQETQYF	TGCAGTGCTACTTCCGCGGGACAAAACCAAGAGACCCAGTACTTC	.	TRBV20-1	many	TRBJ2-5
CASSPDTYTGELFF	TGTGCCAGCAGCCCCGACACCTACACCGGGGAGCTGTTTTTT	.	TRBV3-1	many	TRBJ2-2
CSARDPRGLVGELFF	TGCAGTGCTAGAGATCCTAGGGGGCTGGTCGGGGAGCTGTTTTTT	TRBD1	TRBV20-1	.	TRBJ2-2
CASRTSGAGQETQYF	TGTGCCAGCAGAACATCAGGGGCGGGTCAAGAGACCCAGTACTTC	.	TRBV27	.	TRBJ2-5
CSARGSPRDSSNYGYTF	TGCAGTGCTAGAGGGTCCCCCCGGGACAGTTCTAACTATGGCTACACCTTC	TRBD1	TRBV20-1	.	TRBJ1-2
CASSPGTSGGRRETQYF	TGTGCCAGCAGCCCCGGGACTAGCGGTGGCCGTCGGGAGACCCAGTACTTC	TRBD2	TRBV3-1	.	TRBJ2-5
CATGTSGSTDTQYF	TGTGCCACCGGGACTAGCGGGAGTACAGATACGCAGTATTTT	TRBD2	TRBV19	many	TRBJ2-3
CASSLLRDLSHNEQFF	TGTGCCAGCAGTTTACTCCGGGACTTATCACACAATGAGCAGTTCTTC	.	TRBV12-3/TRBV12-4	many	TRBJ2-1
CATWGLHPGELFF	TGTGCCACCTGGGGTCTCCACCCCGGGGAGCTGTTTTTT	.	TRBV15	few	TRBJ2-2
CASSLGGPVGTQYF	TGTGCCAGCAGTTTAGGGGGTCCAGTGGGAACCCAGTACTTC	.	TRBV7-9	few	TRBJ2-5
CASSLDSGLLSTQYF	TGTGCCAGCAGCTTAGACTCGGGCCTTCTAAGTACGCAGTATTTT	.	TRBV7-9	few	TRBJ2-3
CASTIAGGTDTQYF	TGTGCCAGCACCATAGCGGGAGGGACAGATACGCAGTATTTT	TRBD2	TRBV7-6	many	TRBJ2-3
CASSPVVTGELFF	TGTGCCAGCAGCCCGGTCGTGACCGGGGAGCTGTTTTTT	.	TRBV11-1	.	TRBJ2-2
CASRPSSGRVTGELFF	TGTGCCAGCAGACCTTCTAGCGGGAGGGTCACCGGGGAGCTGTTTTTT	TRBD2	TRBV6-1	.	TRBJ2-2
CASSPGTDLSEQYF	TGTGCCAGCAGTCCCGGGACAGACCTCTCCGAGCAGTACTTC	TRBD1	TRBV12-3/TRBV12-4	many	TRBJ2-7
CSAWDRPYEQYF	TGCAGTGCGTGGGACAGACCCTACGAGCAGTACTTC	TRBD1	TRBV20-1	few	TRBJ2-7
CASSEERLSTEAFF	TGTGCCAGCAGTGAGGAGAGACTGAGCACTGAAGCTTTCTTT	.	TRBV2	many	TRBJ1-1
CASSYAEPISRNGYTF	TGTGCCAGCAGTTACGCGGAACCCATAAGCCGAAATGGCTACACCTTC	.	TRBV6-2/TRBV6-3	many	TRBJ1-2
CASTPRTSGSTDTQYF	TGTGCCAGCACTCCTAGGACTAGCGGGAGCACAGATACGCAGTATTTT	TRBD2	TRBV11-1	many	TRBJ2-3
CASKLAGQGETEAFF	TGTGCCAGCAAACTGGCAGGACAGGGGGAGACTGAAGCTTTCTTT	TRBD1	TRBV28	many	TRBJ1-1
CASSFLGTSGGPYNEQFF	TGCGCCAGCAGCTTTCTCGGGACTAGCGGAGGCCCGTACAATGAGCAGTTCTTC	TRBD2	TRBV5-5	many	TRBJ2-1
CASSFPGTYEQYF	TGTGCCAGCAGCTTCCCCGGGACCTACGAGCAGTACTTC	.	TRBV7-6	many	TRBJ2-7
CASSRDINTEAFF	TGCGCCAGCAGCCGGGACATCAACACTGAAGCTTTCTTT	.	TRBV5-1	many	TRBJ1-1
CASSLIGLAGGYNEQFF	TGTGCCAGCAGCTTAATCGGACTAGCGGGAGGATACAATGAGCAGTTCTTC	TRBD2	TRBV7-9	many	TRBJ2-1
CASGPGQGRQETQYF	TGTGCCAGCGGACCGGGACAGGGACGCCAAGAGACCCAGTACTTC	TRBD1	TRBV18	many	TRBJ2-5
CASSLGAGTEAFF	TGTGCCAGCAGCTTGGGAGCGGGCACTGAAGCTTTCTTT	.	TRBV5-5	many	TRBJ1-1
CSARDLVSGQTQYF	TGCAGTGCTAGAGATCTTGTTAGCGGACAGACCCAGTACTTC	.	TRBV20-1	many	TRBJ2-5
CASSYPGGIGTEKLFF	TGTGCCAGCAGTTACCCTGGGGGCATCGGAACGGAAAAACTGTTTTTT	.	TRBV6-9	many	TRBJ1-4
CAIAPVGEWGEQYF	TGTGCCATCGCCCCGGTAGGGGAATGGGGCGAGCAGTACTTC	.	TRBV28	many	TRBJ2-7
CASSYPNSVEQFF	TGTGCCAGCAGTTACCCGAACAGCGTAGAGCAGTTCTTC	.	TRBV6-5	.	TRBJ2-1
CASSIALAGGSYNEQFF	TGTGCCAGTAGTATAGCCCTAGCGGGAGGGTCCTACAATGAGCAGTTCTTC	TRBD2	TRBV19	.	TRBJ2-1
CASSSYSYEQYF	TGTGCCAGCAGCTCGTACTCCTACGAGCAGTACTTC	.	TRBV7-8	many	TRBJ2-7
CAWSVRRRNTEAFF	TGTGCCTGGAGTGTACGGCGACGGAACACTGAAGCTTTCTTT	.	TRBV30	many	TRBJ1-1
CASSQTGSSYNEQFF	TGTGCCAGTAGTCAAACCGGGAGCTCCTACAATGAGCAGTTCTTC	.	TRBV19	.	TRBJ2-1
CASRQRTSGANYGELFF	TGTGCCAGCAGACAGCGGACTAGCGGAGCAAACTACGGGGAGCTGTTTTTT	TRBD2	TRBV7-2	.	TRBJ2-2
CASRPGRARNEQFF	TGTGCCAGCAGACCCGGGAGGGCGCGGAATGAGCAGTTCTTC	TRBD2	TRBV12-3/TRBV12-4	many	TRBJ2-1
CASRPPGNRGFRETQYF	TGTGCCAGCAGACCACCGGGGAACAGGGGGTTCAGAGAGACCCAGTACTTC	TRBD1	TRBV6-1	few	TRBJ2-5
CASSQVGGRFTGELFF	TGTGCCAGCAGCCAAGTGGGCGGGAGGTTTACCGGGGAGCTGTTTTTT	TRBD2	TRBV3-1	few	TRBJ2-2
CASSLDRWGLAEGGTYEQYF	TGTGCCAGCAGTTTAGATAGGTGGGGACTAGCGGAGGGGGGTACCTACGAGCAGTACTTC	TRBD2	TRBV28	many	TRBJ2-7
CASSQDRLRQPQHF	TGTGCCAGCAGCCAAGATCGATTACGTCAGCCCCAGCATTTT	.	TRBV3-2	few	TRBJ1-5
CASSQDHEGAGNTGELFF	TGCGCCAGCAGCCAAGATCACGAAGGGGCCGGAAACACCGGGGAGCTGTTTTTT	.	TRBV4-1	few	TRBJ2-2
CASRTGQNIYNEQFF	TGCGCCAGCAGGACGGGACAGAATATTTACAATGAGCAGTTCTTC	TRBD1	TRBV5-1	many	TRBJ2-1
CASSDPVPRVLTF	TGTGCCAGCAGTGACCCAGTTCCCCGGGTCCTGACTTTC	.	TRBV6-1	many	TRBJ2-6
CASSLAGGAYEQYF	TGTGCCAGCAGCTTAGCGGGGGGCGCGTACGAGCAGTACTTC	.	TRBV7-9	many	TRBJ2-7
CASSQDVEVGSYEQYF	TGTGCCAGCAGCCAAGATGTGGAGGTGGGCAGCTACGAGCAGTACTTC	.	TRBV3-1	many	TRBJ2-7
CASTPIQDPDTQYF	TGTGCCAGCACCCCCATCCAAGACCCAGATACGCAGTATTTT	.	TRBV6-2/TRBV6-3	many	TRBJ2-3
CASSVTRNSNQPQHF	TGTGCCAGCAGTGTGACAAGAAATAGCAATCAGCCCCAGCATTTT	.	TRBV2	many	TRBJ1-5
CASSESTGGGGELFF	TGTGCCAGCAGCGAATCCACTGGCGGAGGCGGGGAGCTGTTTTTT	.	TRBV7-3	many	TRBJ2-2
CSATLAGGPFEQFF	TGCAGTGCTACCCTAGCGGGAGGGCCGTTTGAGCAGTTCTTC	TRBD2	TRBV20-1	many	TRBJ2-1
CASQREGQGSYEQYF	TGTGCCAGCCAACGCGAGGGACAGGGATCCTACGAGCAGTACTTC	TRBD1	TRBV18	many	TRBJ2-7
CASSPMAGGKNEQFF	TGTGCCAGCAGTCCAATGGCGGGAGGGAAGAATGAGCAGTTCTTC	TRBD2	TRBV7-9	.	TRBJ2-1
CASSLDRGRYEQYF	TGCGCCAGCAGCCTTGACAGGGGCCGCTACGAGCAGTACTTC	TRBD1	TRBV4-3	many	TRBJ2-7
CSAGPDRGSNQPQHF	TGCAGTGCTGGACCTGACAGGGGAAGCAATCAGCCCCAGCATTTT	TRBD1	TRBV20-1	few	TRBJ1-5
CASQGQSNTGELFF	TGTGCCAGCCAGGGACAGTCGAACACCGGGGAGCTGTTTTTT	TRBD1	TRBV12-3/TRBV12-4	.	TRBJ2-2
CAWSAIAGGPFEQFF	TGTGCCTGGAGTGCAATAGCGGGAGGGCCGTTCGAGCAGTTCTTC	TRBD2	TRBV30	few	TRBJ2-1
CSSTGAPEAFF	TGCAGCTCAACAGGAGCCCCTGAAGCTTTCTTT	.	TRBV29-1	many	TRBJ1-1